The entry that follows covers one T cell receptor (beta chain) sequence. Its target is unknown. Method: immunoSEQ multiplex PCR; TCRdb's copy keeps in-frame clones and lacks some. The sample shows approximately 65,000 clones, approximately 94% of them seen only once. These data belong to a study of PD-1 blockade in classical Hodgkin lymphoma. Germline CDR1 and CDR2: MNHNY and SVGAGI (reference sequence). J gave up 2 bases and V 2 bases, and 5 bases lay outside the gene matches. The CDR3 consists of 15 residues. The time point was: cycle 4 day 1 (C4D1), after more than five weeks of nivolumab. All patients relapsed after autologous stem cell transplantation, and brentuximab vedotin exposure varied. Study-wide points: Only CD4+ TCR diversity, not CD8+, had risen significantly by C4D1.

Specimen: peripheral blood mononuclear cells (PBMCs), collected before the fourth cycle of nivolumab. V usage is TRBV6-6 and J usage is TRBJ2-7, with TRBD1 matching over 8 bases. This TCR was sampled from a human donor with classical Hodgkin lymphoma. CDR3 sequence reads: CASSYATGAPYEQYF. In DNA form, the CDR3 reads TGTGCCAGCAGTTACGCGACAGGGGCACCCTACGAGCAGTACTTC.